This TCR beta chain comes out of a study of patients and donors after allogeneic stem cell transplantation. V shed 3 bases and J 6 bases; nucleotides not matched to a gene: 5. The CDR3 loop spans 15 amino acids. TCRdb itself ran the RT-PCR reads through MiXCR, one entry per CDR3 protein. The table has 920,000 or so distinct CDR3 sequences, 15% to 20% seen once. The genes are TRBV12-3 or TRBV12-4 and TRBJ1-6; the match to TRBD1 covers 7 bases. The clonotype comes from a human donor who was either an allogeneic HSCT recipient or a stem cell or donor lymphocyte infusion donor (not recorded which). It is not recorded whose cells these are; they may come from a transplant donor. Sequenced sample: blood, either unsorted or a sorted T cell fraction (not recorded which). The CDR3 nucleotides read TGTGCCAGCAGTTTGGCAGGGGGTTTTAATTCACCCCTCCACTTT. Translating gives CASSLAGGFNSPLHF.